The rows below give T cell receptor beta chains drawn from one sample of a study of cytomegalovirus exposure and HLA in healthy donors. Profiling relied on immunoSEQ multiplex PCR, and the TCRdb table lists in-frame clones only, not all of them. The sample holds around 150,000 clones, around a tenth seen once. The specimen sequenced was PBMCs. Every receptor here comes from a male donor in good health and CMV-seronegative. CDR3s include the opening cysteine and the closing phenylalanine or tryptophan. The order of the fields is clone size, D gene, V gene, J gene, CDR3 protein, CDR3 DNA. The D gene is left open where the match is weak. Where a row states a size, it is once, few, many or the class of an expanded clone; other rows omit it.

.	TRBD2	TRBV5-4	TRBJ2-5	CASRAGRQETQYF	TGTGCCAGCAGAGCGGGGAGGCAAGAGACCCAGTACTTC
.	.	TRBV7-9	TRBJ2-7	CASSSLLPLGGPSYEQYF	TGTGCCAGCAGCTCGCTTTTGCCGCTCGGGGGTCCTTCCTACGAGCAGTACTTC
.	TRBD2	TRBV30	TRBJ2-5	CAWNQGGENQYF	TGTGCATGGAATCAGGGAGGGGAGAACCAGTACTTC
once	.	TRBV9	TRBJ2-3	CASSVRPEGTQYF	TGTGCCAGCAGCGTCAGGCCGGAGGGAACGCAGTATTTT
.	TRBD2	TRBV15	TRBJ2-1	CATSWLRLAGDREQFF	TGTGCCACCAGCTGGTTACGACTAGCGGGAGACCGCGAGCAGTTCTTC
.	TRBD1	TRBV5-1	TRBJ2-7	CASSLRDRGSYEQYF	TGCGCCAGCAGCCTTCGGGACAGGGGTTCCTACGAGCAGTACTTC
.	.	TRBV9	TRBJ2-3	CASSVAGGESTDTQYF	TGTGCCAGCAGCGTAGCTGGGGGCGAAAGCACAGATACGCAGTATTTT
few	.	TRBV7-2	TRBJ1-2	CASSLMSGTYGYTF	TGTGCCAGCAGCTTAATGAGCGGCACCTATGGCTACACCTTC
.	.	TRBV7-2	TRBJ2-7	CASSFDQGEQYF	TGTGCCAGCAGCTTCGACCAGGGGGAGCAGTACTTC
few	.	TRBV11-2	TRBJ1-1	CASSYGGDTEAFF	TGTGCCAGCAGCTACGGGGGGGACACTGAAGCTTTCTTT
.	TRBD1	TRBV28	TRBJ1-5	CASSFGTGGYQPQHF	TGTGCCAGCAGTTTCGGGACAGGAGGGTATCAGCCCCAGCATTTT
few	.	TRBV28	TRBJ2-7	CASSNIDNEQYF	TGTGCCAGCAGTAACATTGACAACGAGCAGTACTTC
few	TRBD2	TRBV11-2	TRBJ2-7	CASSSLHGGSSYEQYF	TGTGCCAGCAGCTCCCTCCACGGGGGGAGCTCCTACGAGCAGTACTTC
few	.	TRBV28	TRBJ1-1	CASSSLTEAFF	TGTGCCAGCAGTTCACTCACTGAAGCTTTCTTT
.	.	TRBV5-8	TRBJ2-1	CASSPNRGEQFF	TGTGCCAGCAGTCCTAACCGGGGGGAGCAGTTCTTC
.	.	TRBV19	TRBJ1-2	CASTTGINYGYTF	TGTGCCAGTACCACGGGGATTAACTATGGCTACACCTTC
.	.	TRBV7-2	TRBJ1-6	CASSFRGHNSPLHF	TGTGCCAGCAGCTTCAGGGGCCATAATTCACCCCTCCACTTT
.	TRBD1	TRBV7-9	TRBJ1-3	CASSGSGTGPSGNTIYF	TGTGCCAGCAGCGGATCCGGGACAGGTCCCTCTGGAAACACCATATATTTT
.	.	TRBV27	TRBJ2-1	CASSLSVVIDEQFF	TGTGCCAGCAGTTTATCGGTAGTTATCGATGAGCAGTTCTTC
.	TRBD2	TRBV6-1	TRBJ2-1	CASTAGTRVNEQFF	TGTGCCAGCACTGCCGGGACTAGGGTCAATGAGCAGTTCTTC
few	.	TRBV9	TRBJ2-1	CASSVGSGEQFF	TGTGCCAGCAGCGTAGGGTCTGGCGAGCAGTTCTTC
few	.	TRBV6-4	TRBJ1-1	CASKKVSGSTEAFF	TGTGCCAGCAAAAAGGTCAGCGGGAGCACTGAAGCTTTCTTT
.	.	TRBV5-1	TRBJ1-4	CASSLMPVANEKLFF	TGCGCCAGCAGCTTGATGCCTGTAGCCAATGAAAAACTGTTTTTT
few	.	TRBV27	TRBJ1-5	CASSPLPGFTSNQPQHF	TGTGCCAGCAGTCCCCTCCCAGGGTTTACTAGCAATCAGCCCCAGCATTTT
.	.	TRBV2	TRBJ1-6	CASSTDNYNSPLHF	TGTGCCAGCAGTACAGACAACTATAATTCACCCCTCCACTTT
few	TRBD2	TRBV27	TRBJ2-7	CASSLGLAVYEQYF	TGTGCCAGCAGTTTAGGACTAGCGGTCTACGAGCAGTACTTC
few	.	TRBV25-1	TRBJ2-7	CASSPPREGFSYEQYF	TGTGCCAGCAGTCCCCCACGAGAGGGATTCTCCTACGAGCAGTACTTC
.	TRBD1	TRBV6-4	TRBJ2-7	CASSALQGYEQYF	TGTGCCAGCAGTGCTCTACAGGGGTACGAGCAGTACTTC
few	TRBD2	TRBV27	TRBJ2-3	CATRRFSPSGSGLDTQYF	TGTGCCACCCGACGGTTCTCTCCTAGCGGGAGTGGCTTAGATACGCAGTATTTT
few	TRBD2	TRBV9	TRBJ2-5	CASSVEAGGPRYGETQYF	TGTGCCAGCAGCGTAGAAGCGGGGGGCCCGAGGTATGGAGAGACCCAGTACTTC
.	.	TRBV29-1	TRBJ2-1	CSGGDSARGEQFF	TGCAGCGGAGGAGATAGCGCTCGCGGTGAGCAGTTCTTC
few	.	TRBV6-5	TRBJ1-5	CASSYSGGEGQPQHF	TGTGCCAGCAGTTACTCGGGGGGGGAGGGTCAGCCCCAGCATTTT
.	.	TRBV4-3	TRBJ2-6	CASSQDLRGTGANVLTF	TGCGCCAGCAGCCAAGATCTGCGGGGCACTGGGGCCAACGTCCTGACTTTC
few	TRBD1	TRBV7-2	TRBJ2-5	CASSLIQDRPRTQYF	TGTGCCAGCAGCTTAATCCAGGACAGGCCGCGGACCCAGTACTTC
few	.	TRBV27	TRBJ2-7	CASSYRGNYEQYF	TGTGCCAGCAGTTACCGGGGGAACTACGAGCAGTACTTC
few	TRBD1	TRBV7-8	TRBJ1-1	CASSPRQGWREAFF	TGTGCCAGCAGCCCCCGACAGGGTTGGCGCGAAGCTTTCTTT
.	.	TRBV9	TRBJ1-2	CASSVARSQNYGYTF	TGTGCCAGCAGCGTAGCCCGCAGTCAAAACTATGGCTACACCTTC
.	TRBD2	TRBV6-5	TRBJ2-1	CASRREPGGPSEQFF	TGTGCCAGCAGACGCGAACCGGGGGGGCCGAGTGAGCAGTTCTTC
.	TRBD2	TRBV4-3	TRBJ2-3	CASSQGMASGMFGDTQYF	TGCGCCAGCAGCCAAGGGATGGCTAGCGGGATGTTTGGGGATACGCAGTATTTT
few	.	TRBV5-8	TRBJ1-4	CASSLVEPTGGEKLFF	TGTGCCAGCAGCTTGGTCGAACCTACCGGAGGTGAAAAACTGTTTTTT
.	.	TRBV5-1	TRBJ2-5	CASSLAQRGQETQYF	TGCGCCAGCAGCTTGGCCCAAAGGGGGCAAGAGACCCAGTACTTC
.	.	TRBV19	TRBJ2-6	CASSMYYSGANVLTF	TGTGCCAGTAGTATGTATTACTCTGGGGCCAACGTCCTGACTTTC
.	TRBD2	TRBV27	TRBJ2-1	CASSLLLAGGGNEQFF	TGTGCCAGCAGTTTACTGCTAGCGGGAGGGGGCAATGAGCAGTTCTTC
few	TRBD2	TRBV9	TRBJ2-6	CASSVVSGGRSGANVLTF	TGTGCCAGCAGCGTAGTAAGCGGGGGGCGCTCTGGGGCCAACGTCCTGACTTTC
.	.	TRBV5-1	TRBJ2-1	CASSFLVAHGEQFF	TGCGCCAGCAGCTTCCTAGTGGCCCACGGTGAGCAGTTCTTC
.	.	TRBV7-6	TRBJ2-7	CASSLGSGQSEQYF	TGTGCCAGCAGCTTAGGTAGCGGTCAAAGCGAGCAGTACTTC
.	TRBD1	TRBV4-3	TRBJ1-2	CASSGDRVGGYTF	TGCGCCAGCAGTGGTGACAGGGTAGGGGGCTACACCTTC
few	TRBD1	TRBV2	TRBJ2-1	CASGDRGVSFEQFF	TGTGCCAGCGGGGACAGGGGGGTATCATTTGAGCAGTTCTTC
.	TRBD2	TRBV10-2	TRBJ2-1	CASSDGLAGAQFF	TGCGCCAGCAGTGATGGGCTAGCGGGGGCACAGTTCTTC
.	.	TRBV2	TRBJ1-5	CASRPRFGDSNQPQHF	TGTGCCAGCAGACCGCGGTTCGGGGATAGCAATCAGCCCCAGCATTTT
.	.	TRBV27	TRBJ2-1	CASSHRQSSYNEQFF	TGTGCCAGCAGTCATAGACAGAGCTCCTACAATGAGCAGTTCTTC
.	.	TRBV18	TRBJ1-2	CASSPESLGANGYTF	TGTGCCAGCTCACCCGAATCTCTGGGGGCGAATGGCTACACCTTC